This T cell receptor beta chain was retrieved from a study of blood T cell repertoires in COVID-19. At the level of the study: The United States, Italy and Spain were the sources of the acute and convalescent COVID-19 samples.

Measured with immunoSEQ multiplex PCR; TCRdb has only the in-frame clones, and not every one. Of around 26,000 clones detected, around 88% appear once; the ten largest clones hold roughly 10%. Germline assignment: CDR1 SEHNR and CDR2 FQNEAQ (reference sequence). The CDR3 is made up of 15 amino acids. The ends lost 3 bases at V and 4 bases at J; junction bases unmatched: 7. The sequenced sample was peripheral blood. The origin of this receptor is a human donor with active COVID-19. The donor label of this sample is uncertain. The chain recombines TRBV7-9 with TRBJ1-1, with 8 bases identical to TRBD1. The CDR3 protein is CASSFNRGESTEAFF. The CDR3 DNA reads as TGTGCCAGCAGCTTTAACAGGGGGGAGTCCACTGAAGCTTTCTTT.